This T cell receptor beta chain was obtained from a study of TIL therapy for anti-PD-1-resistant metastatic lung cancer. Study information: Median patient age was almost 55, ranging roughly 35-75 years.

Described time point: pre-treatment sample, taken before nivolumab and TIL therapy. Patients were adults with stage 4 NSCLC. Overall study findings and caveats: The cohort had more treatment-naive, never-smoker and oncogene-addicted patients than typical.

The immunoSEQ assay was v3. Survey-level samples got 2 million or so read pairs; deep-level samples got roughly 4.5-6 million. TCRdb's table, derived via immunoSEQ multiplex PCR, lists solely in-frame clones and lacks some. The repertoire consists of approximately 45,000 clones, with roughly 78% occurring once and the leading ten covering about 14%. Germline V gene lookup returns CDR1 SGHRS and CDR2 YFSETQ. CDR3 size: 16 residues. J lost 0 bases, V lost 4 bases, and 8 bases had no gene match. Worth noting for this clone: What it recognizes is unknown.

Specimen: blood, collected at baseline. The chain employs TRBV5-1 and TRBJ1-2; TRBD1 aligns across 8 bases. This TCR was recovered from a man aged 70 or older with non-small cell lung cancer. CDR3 DNA sequence: TGCGCCAGCAGCCACGGATTACAGGGGGCTAACTATGGCTACACCTTC. Protein: CASSHGLQGANYGYTF.